This T cell receptor (beta chain) was captured by sequencing in a study of blood T cells in healthy people across ages. Study observations and caveats: The percentage of naive T cells correlated strongly with TCR beta diversity. The study regarded diversity estimates from one million T cells as underestimates. It was not known whether donors were CMV positive (a possible confounder of expanded clonotype changes).

This clonotype was observed a handful of times. What it binds is unknown. With a J-beta primer mix and a sample-barcoded 5' primer, a second PCR ran roughly 6 to 11 cycles. TCRdb reprocessed the 5' RACE reads with MiXCR, giving one entry per CDR3 protein. The data show hundreds of thousands of distinct CDR3 sequences, with approximately 35% seen just once and 10% to 15% held by the top ten. Germline trimming cut 6 bases from V and 4 bases from J; bases unmatched to any gene: 12. The CDR3 loop spans 16 amino acids. Specimen: blood. The chain employs TRBV12-3 or TRBV12-4 and TRBJ2-3, with 8 bases fitting TRBD1. The clonotype comes from a young man in good health. This CDR3 is CASSNGTGWGADTQYF. In nucleotides, the CDR3 is TGTGCCAGCAGCAACGGGACAGGCTGGGGTGCAGATACGCAGTATTTT.